These 15 T cell receptor beta chains were sequenced from one sample in a study of T cell changes during pregnancy in multiple sclerosis. The table came from immunoSEQ multiplex PCR; TCRdb's copy has only in-frame clones and leaves some out. The repertoire has tens of thousands of clones, roughly 90% of them found once; the top ten carry around 2.8%. Sequencing was performed on peripheral blood, taken in the second trimester of pregnancy. These receptors were collected from a female donor in good health, enrolled as a control in a pregnancy study.

The rearrangement uses TRBV9 and TRBJ2-3; D may be TRBD2 (6 bases). The CDR3 totals 14 residues. From germline, CDR1 is SGDLS and CDR2 YYNGEE. Trimming shortened V by 6 bases and J by 2 bases, and 13 bases separated the two germline ends. The DNA for the CDR3 is TGTGCCAGCACTTCTAGCGCGACCACAGATACGCAGTATTTT. This gives the protein CASTSSATTDTQYF.

Regarding this clone: One end of the junction fails to match germline, which may point to a read error. This chain connects TRBV7-2 to TRBJ2-7, with TRBD1 matching 8 bases. CDR3 length equals 13 residues. CDR1 SGHTA and CDR2 FQGNSA come from the germline V gene. In nucleotides, the CDR3 is TGTGCCAGCAGCTTAGGCAGGGGGCGCGTATCGGGCTTC. Translation gives CASSLGRGRVSGF.

The chain has TRBV30 and TRBJ2-3; 8 bases are shared with TRBD1. Germline-derived CDR1 and CDR2 are GTSNPN and SVGIG (reference sequence). Trimming took 8 bases from V and 6 from J; bases not matched to a gene: 10. The CDR3 totals 13 residues. CDR3 region: CAGAGTGEDTQYF. CDR3 in DNA: TGTGCCGGTGCCGGGACAGGCGAGGATACGCAGTATTTT. The whole variable domain, filled in from reference TRBV30 and TRBJ2-3, reads SQTIHQWPATLVQPVGSPLSLECTVEGTSNPNLYWYRQAAGRGLQLLFYSVGIGQISSEVPQNLSASRPQDRQFILSSKKLLLSDSGFYLCAGAGTGEDTQYFGPGTRLTVL.

The chain employs TRBV6-1 and TRBJ1-6, with no clear D. Trimming pared 1 base from V and 5 bases from J, leaving 9 bases between. The CDR3 spans 15 residues. The germline V gene encodes CDR1 MNHNS and CDR2 SASEGT. CDR3 nucleotide sequence: TGTGCCAGCAGTGAAGGAAGCACTAATAATTCACCCCTCCACTTT. Its translation: CASSEGSTNNSPLHF.

The rearrangement uses TRBV6-6 and TRBJ2-7, with a tentative D call TRBD1 (5 bases). This CDR3 contains 14 residues. Between the trimmed V and J ends, which lost 2 bases and 5 bases, there was a span of 13 bases. CDR1 and CDR2 (germline): MNHNY, SVGAGI (reference sequence). The CDR3 here is CASSYGQGRHEQYF. The CDR3 DNA sequence: TGTGCCAGCAGTTACGGGCAGGGTCGCCACGAGCAGTACTTC.

The J gene is TRBJ2-5, the V gene TRBV5-1, with 9 bases lining up with TRBD2. This CDR3 is 16 amino acids long. With V trimmed by 6 bases and J by 1 base, 10 bases remained unmatched. CDR1 SGHRS and CDR2 YFSETQ come from the germline V gene. The CDR3 DNA follows: TGCGCCAGCACCACCTCGGTGGGACTAGCCCAAGAGACCCAGTACTTC. Its protein is CASTTSVGLAQETQYF.

This chain links TRBV28 with TRBJ1-1; no reliable D call. CDR3 size: 16 residues. Trimming took off 4 bases at V and 4 bases at J, with 19 bases between the two ends. Germline V CDR1 and CDR2: MDHEN, SYDVKM. DNA of the CDR3: TGTGCCAGCAGTTCGGTCGGGGAGGGAGAGGGCACTGAAGCTTTCTTT. It translates to CASSSVGEGEGTEAFF.

The CDR3 sequence is CASSYRLAPGELFF. The CDR3 bases are TGCGCCAGCAGTTATCGACTAGCGCCCGGGGAGCTGTTTTTT. The rearrangement links TRBV10-2 to TRBJ2-2; TRBD2 aligns across 8 bases. The CDR3 totals 14 residues. Trimming at V came to 5 bases and at J to 6 bases, leaving 5 bases not matched to a gene. CDR1 and CDR2 (germline): WSHSY, SAAADI.

A single count supports this clone. This rearrangement joins TRBV6-5 to TRBJ1-1, with a weak D call TRBD1 (6 bases). Germline V gives CDR1 MNHEY, CDR2 SVGAGI. This CDR3 comprises 13 residues. Trimming took off 8 bases at V and 1 base at J, with 11 bases between the two ends. This CDR3 reads CASGFRGNTEAFF. The DNA for the CDR3 is TGTGCCAGCGGCTTCAGGGGGAACACTGAAGCTTTCTTT.

CDR3 nucleotide sequence: TGCGCCAGCAGCTTTACGACTAGCGGGGGGGCTAACTCCTACGAGCAGTACTTC. It is translated as CASSFTTSGGANSYEQYF. The V gene is TRBV5-1, the J gene TRBJ2-7; 14 bases agree with TRBD2. Germline CDR1 and CDR2: SGHRS and YFSETQ. V trimming: 2 bases; J trimming: 0 bases; junction bases outside the gene matches: 7. CDR3 length equals 18 residues.

In its sample, this clone was seen once. Other DNA sequences from this sample encode an identical CDR3 as well. The V call is TRBV5-1, the J call TRBJ2-1, with 14 bases aligning to TRBD2. The length of the CDR3 is 15 residues. V shed 3 bases, J shed 5 bases, and the junction held 1 base outside the gene matches. Germline CDR1 SGHRS, CDR2 YFSETQ. The DNA for the CDR3 is TGCGCCAGCAGCTGGGGACTAGCGGGGGACAATGAGCAGTTCTTC. Translated, it gives CASSWGLAGDNEQFF. The complete variable domain, with remaining parts taken from reference TRBV5-1 and TRBJ2-1, reads KAGVTQTPRYLIKTRGQQVTLSCSPISGHRSVSWYQQTPGQGLQFLFEYFSETQRNKGNFPGRFSGRQFSNSRSEMNVSTLELGDSALYLCASSWGLAGDNEQFFGPGTRLTVL.

J is TRBJ2-5 and V is TRBV6-5, with a possible D match to TRBD1 (6 bases). Matching the DNA end better, TRBJ2-7 makes the J call doubtful. CDR1 is MNHEY and CDR2 is SVGAGI in the germline V gene. This CDR3 has 15 residues. The CDR3 bases are TGTGCCAGCAGATATAACGACAGGTACCTAGGCGAGCAGTACTTC. The encoded protein is CASRYNDRYLGEQYF.

CDR3 nucleotide sequence: TGCGCCAGCAGCCCAGGGACAGGTGCCAGCGAGCAGTTCTTC. It encodes CASSPGTGASEQFF. The chain employs TRBV5-1 and TRBJ2-1; 8 bases line up with TRBD1. Per germline, CDR1 SGHRS and CDR2 YFSETQ. Trimming cost V 4 bases and J 10 bases; bases outside gene matches: 10. This CDR3 is 14 amino acids long.

The CDR3 DNA reads as TGTGCCAGCAGCCTAAGCGGCGGGAGGGCCGGGAATGAGCAGTTCTTC. Protein: CASSLSGGRAGNEQFF. The V and J genes are TRBV11-2 and TRBJ2-1; 9 bases are a match to TRBD2. Germline CDR1 reads SGHAT; CDR2 reads FQNNGV. V lost 5 bases to trimming and J lost 7 bases; unmatched junction nucleotides: 12. The CDR3 has 16 amino acids.

The chain is built from TRBV11-2 and TRBJ2-7; tentatively, D is TRBD1 (6 bases). Germline V gives CDR1 SGHAT, CDR2 FQNNGV. The V gene lost 5 bases and the J gene lost 6 bases, with 26 bases spanning the gap. This CDR3 is built from 17 residues. This CDR3 reads CASSPRAPRGSSSEQYF. The CDR3 region has the DNA TGTGCCAGCAGCCCACGTGCCCCCAGGGGTAGCAGTAGCGAGCAGTACTTC.